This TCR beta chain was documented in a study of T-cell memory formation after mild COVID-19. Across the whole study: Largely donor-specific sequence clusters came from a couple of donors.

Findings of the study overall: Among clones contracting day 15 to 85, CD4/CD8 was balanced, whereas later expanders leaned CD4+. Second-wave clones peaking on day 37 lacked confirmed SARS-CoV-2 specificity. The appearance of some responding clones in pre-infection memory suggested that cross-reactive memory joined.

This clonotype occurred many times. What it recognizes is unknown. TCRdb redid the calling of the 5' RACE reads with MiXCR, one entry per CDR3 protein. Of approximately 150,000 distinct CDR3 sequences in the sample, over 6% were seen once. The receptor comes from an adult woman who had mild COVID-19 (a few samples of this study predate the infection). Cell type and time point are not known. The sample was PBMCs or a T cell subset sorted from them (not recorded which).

In DNA form, the CDR3 reads TGTGCCAGCAGTAGGGGACTAGCGGGGCCCACAGATACGCAGTATTTT. Translation: CASSRGLAGPTDTQYF. This sequence joins TRBV12-3 or TRBV12-4 and TRBJ2-3; 13 bases align to TRBD2. This CDR3 is built from 16 residues. With V trimmed by 5 bases and J by 2 bases, 4 bases remained unmatched.